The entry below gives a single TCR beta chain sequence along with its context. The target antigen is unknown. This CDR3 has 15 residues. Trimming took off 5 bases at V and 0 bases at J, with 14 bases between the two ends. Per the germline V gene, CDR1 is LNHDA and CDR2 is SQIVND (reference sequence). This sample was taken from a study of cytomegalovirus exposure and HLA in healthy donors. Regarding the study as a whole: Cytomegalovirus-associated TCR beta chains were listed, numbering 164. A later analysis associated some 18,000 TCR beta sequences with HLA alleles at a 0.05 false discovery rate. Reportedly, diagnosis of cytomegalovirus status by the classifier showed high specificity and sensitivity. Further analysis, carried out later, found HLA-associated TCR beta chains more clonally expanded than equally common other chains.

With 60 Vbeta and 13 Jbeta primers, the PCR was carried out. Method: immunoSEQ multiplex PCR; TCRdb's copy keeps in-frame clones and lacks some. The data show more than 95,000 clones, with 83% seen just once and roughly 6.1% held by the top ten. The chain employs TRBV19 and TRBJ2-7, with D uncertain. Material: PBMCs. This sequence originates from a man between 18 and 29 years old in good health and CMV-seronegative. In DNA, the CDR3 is TGTGCCAGTAGTGAGCGATCAGAAAGCTCCTACGAGCAGTACTTC. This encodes CASSERSESSYEQYF. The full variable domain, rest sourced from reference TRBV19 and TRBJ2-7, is DGGITQSPKYLFRKEGQNVTLSCEQNLNHDAMYWYRQDPGQGLRLIYYSQIVNDFQKGDIAEGYSVSREKKESFPLTVTSAQKNPTAFYLCASSERSESSYEQYFGPGTRLTVT.